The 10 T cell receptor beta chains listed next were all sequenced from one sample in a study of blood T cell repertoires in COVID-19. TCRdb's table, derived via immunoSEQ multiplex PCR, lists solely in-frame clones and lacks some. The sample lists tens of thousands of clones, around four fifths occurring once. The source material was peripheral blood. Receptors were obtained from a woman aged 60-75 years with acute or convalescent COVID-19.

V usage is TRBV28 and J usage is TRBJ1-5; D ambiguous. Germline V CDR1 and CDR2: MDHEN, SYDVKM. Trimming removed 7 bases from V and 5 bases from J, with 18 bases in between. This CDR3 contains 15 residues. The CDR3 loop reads CASTRVWGGHQPQHF. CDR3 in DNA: TGTGCCAGCACCCGTGTCTGGGGAGGGCATCAGCCCCAGCATTTT.

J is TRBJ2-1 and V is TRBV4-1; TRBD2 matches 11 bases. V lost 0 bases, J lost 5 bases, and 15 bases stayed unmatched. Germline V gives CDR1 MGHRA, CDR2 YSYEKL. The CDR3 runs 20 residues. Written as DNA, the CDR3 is TGCGCCAGCAGCCAAGATCAACTAGCGGGAGTCGGTTTGCGCGACAATGAGCAGTTCTTC. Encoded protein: CASSQDQLAGVGLRDNEQFF.

The CDR3 nucleotides are TGTGCCAGCAGCTTAAGGTCGGGTAGCACAGATACGCAGTATTTT. Translated: CASSLRSGSTDTQYF. The chain couples TRBV13 to TRBJ2-3; D gene unclear. The V end was cut by 2 bases, the J end by 0 bases, with 9 bases between. Germline V gives CDR1 PRHDT, CDR2 FYEKMQ (reference sequence). The CDR3 loop spans 15 amino acids.

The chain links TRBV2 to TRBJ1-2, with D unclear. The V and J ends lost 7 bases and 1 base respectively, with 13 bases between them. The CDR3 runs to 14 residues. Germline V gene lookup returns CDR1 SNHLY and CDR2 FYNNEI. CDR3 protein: CASNPRGGNYGYTF. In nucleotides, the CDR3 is TGTGCCAGCAACCCCCGAGGAGGTAACTATGGCTACACCTTC.

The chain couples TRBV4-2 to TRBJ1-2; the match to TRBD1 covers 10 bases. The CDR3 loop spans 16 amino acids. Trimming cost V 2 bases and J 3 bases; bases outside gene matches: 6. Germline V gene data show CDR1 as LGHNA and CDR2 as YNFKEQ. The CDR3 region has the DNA TGTGCCAGCAGCCAACCCTCCGGACAGGGGGACTATGGCTACACCTTC. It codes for CASSQPSGQGDYGYTF.

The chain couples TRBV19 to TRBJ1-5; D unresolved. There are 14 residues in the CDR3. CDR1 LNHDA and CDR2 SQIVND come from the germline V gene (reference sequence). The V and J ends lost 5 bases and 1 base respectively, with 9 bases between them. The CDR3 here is CASSPRGSNQPQHF. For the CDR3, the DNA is TGTGCCAGTAGTCCCCGGGGAAGCAATCAGCCCCAGCATTTT.

CDR3 residues: CASSLGPLAGIDEQFF. The CDR3 nucleotides read TGTGCCAGCAGCTTAGGTCCACTAGCGGGAATAGATGAGCAGTTCTTC. The chain couples TRBV11-3 to TRBJ2-1; 10 nucleotides match TRBD2. The CDR3 is 16 amino acids. The trim removed 1 base at V and 8 bases at J, leaving 8 bases unmatched. CDR1 is SGHNT, CDR2 YENEEA, per germline.

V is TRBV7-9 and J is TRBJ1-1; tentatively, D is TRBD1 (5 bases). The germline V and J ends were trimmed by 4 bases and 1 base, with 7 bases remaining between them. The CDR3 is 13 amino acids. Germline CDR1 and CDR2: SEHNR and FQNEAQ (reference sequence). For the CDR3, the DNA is TGTGCCAGCAGCTGGGACTGGAACACTGAAGCTTTCTTT. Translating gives CASSWDWNTEAFF.

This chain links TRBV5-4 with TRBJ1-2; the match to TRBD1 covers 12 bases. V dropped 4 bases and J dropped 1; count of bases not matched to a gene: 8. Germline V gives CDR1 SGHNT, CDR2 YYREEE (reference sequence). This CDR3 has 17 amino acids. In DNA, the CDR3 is TGTGCCAGCAGCACCGGGACAGGGGGCCGAATTAACTATGGCTACACCTTC. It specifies CASSTGTGGRINYGYTF.

As DNA, the CDR3 is TGCAGTGCTAGTGGTAGGACAGGGGGCTGGAGGGATACGCAGTATTTT. Translation gives CSASGRTGGWRDTQYF. The rearrangement joins TRBV20-1 to TRBJ2-3; 11 bases agree with TRBD1. Germline CDR1 is DFQATT and CDR2 is SNEGSKA (reference sequence). The CDR3 length is 16 residues. The V gene end was trimmed by 3 bases and the J gene end by 6 bases; junction bases not matched to a gene: 11.